One and the same sample provided the 9 T cell receptor beta chains below, sequenced in a study of cytomegalovirus exposure and HLA in healthy donors (dated by TCRdb to 2017 to 2019). Receptor amplification or capture employed the immunoSEQ multiplex PCR assay. For the multiplex PCR, a mixture combining 60 forward primers for TCR Vbeta segments and 13 reverse primers for TCR Jbeta segments was used. TCRdb obtained this table from immuneACCESS and retained in-frame rearrangements with V and J assigned. These tables miss some clones; where compared with another copy, unresolved V genes account for less than half of the shortfall, and the remainder is unexplained. The sample has a few hundred thousand clones on record, roughly 80% of them singletons. The ten largest clones take up 0.22% of the sample. The sample comprised PBMCs. These TCRs come from a girl aged 2-10 years in good health and CMV-seronegative.

The V gene is TRBV6-1, the J gene TRBJ2-3, with D possibly being TRBD2 (6 bases). The CDR3 extends over 16 amino acids. Germline loops: CDR1 MNHNS, CDR2 SASEGT. The V gene lost 0 bases and the J gene lost 1 base, with 11 bases spanning the gap. The CDR3 bases are TGTGCCAGCAGTGAAGCGGAGGGTTCCCGCACAGATACGCAGTATTTT. Translation gives CASSEAEGSRTDTQYF.

V gene TRBV27 combines with J gene TRBJ2-3; 10 nucleotides match TRBD2. Germline CDR1 reads MNHEY; CDR2 reads SMNVEV (reference sequence). The CDR3 runs to 16 residues. V lost 5 bases to trimming and J lost 5 bases; unmatched junction nucleotides: 10. CDR3 bases: TGTGCCAGCAGTCTCGATAGCGGGGGGATTGGAGATACGCAGTATTTT. Amino acid sequence: CASSLDSGGIGDTQYF.

The V gene is TRBV27, the J gene TRBJ2-7; 10 nucleotides line up with TRBD2. Per the germline V gene, CDR1 is MNHEY and CDR2 is SMNVEV (reference sequence). Trimming cost V 9 bases and J 7 bases; bases outside gene matches: 18. The CDR3 consists of 16 residues. The CDR3 DNA is TGTGCCAGTGGCCCGCGGCTAGCGGGAGCGCTTAGGGAGCAGTACTTC. It yields the protein CASGPRLAGALREQYF.

The genes are TRBV30 and TRBJ2-1; 7 bases are shared with TRBD2. The CDR3 has 17 amino acids. V shed 0 bases, J shed 7 bases, and the junction held 15 bases outside the gene matches. Germline V gene lookup returns CDR1 GTSNPN and CDR2 SVGIG (reference sequence). In DNA, the CDR3 is TGTGCCTGGAGTGTGCTGGGGGGGAAAGCCCGCTTTAATGAGCAGTTCTTC. This encodes CAWSVLGGKARFNEQFF. Full variable domain (outside the CDR3, taken from reference TRBV30 and TRBJ2-1): SQTIHQWPATLVQPVGSPLSLECTVEGTSNPNLYWYRQAAGRGLQLLFYSVGIGQISSEVPQNLSASRPQDRQFILSSKKLLLSDSGFYLCAWSVLGGKARFNEQFFGPGTRLTVL.

This clone was detected a few times. The gene calls are TRBV7-9 and TRBJ1-4; tentatively, D is TRBD1 (6 bases). V lost 5 bases and J lost 4, with 11 bases in between. The V gene's germline CDR1 is SEHNR and CDR2 FQNEAQ (reference sequence). The CDR3 totals 14 residues. The chain's CDR3 is CASSTRTVNEKLFF. DNA of the CDR3: TGTGCCAGCAGCACCCGGACAGTTAATGAAAAACTGTTTTTT. Full variable domain (rest looked up from reference TRBV7-9 and TRBJ1-4): DTGVSQNPRHKITKRGQNVTFRCDPISEHNRLYWYRQTLGQGPEFLTYFQNEAQLEKSRLLSDRFSAERPKGSFSTLEIQRTEQGDSAMYLCASSTRTVNEKLFFGSGTQLSVL.

V usage is TRBV4-1 and J usage is TRBJ1-1; 8 bases are shared with TRBD1. There are 16 residues in the CDR3. Germline CDR1 and CDR2: MGHRA and YSYEKL. Trimming took 3 bases from V and 0 from J; bases not matched to a gene: 6. CDR3 sequence (DNA): TGCGCCAGCAGCCACTTGGGACAGGCCATGAACACTGAAGCTTTCTTT. This sequence encodes CASSHLGQAMNTEAFF.

A few counts support this clone. V is TRBV19 and J is TRBJ1-1; TRBD1 matches 8 bases. V shed 5 bases, J shed 2 bases, and the junction held 7 bases outside the gene matches. CDR3 length: 15 amino acids. Germline-derived CDR1 and CDR2 are LNHDA and SQIVND (reference sequence). CDR3 in DNA: TGTGCCAGTAGTCTAAGGACAGGGATAAACACTGAAGCTTTCTTT. As protein: CASSLRTGINTEAFF.

The V and J genes are TRBV2 and TRBJ1-2, with D perhaps matching TRBD1 (5 bases). V lost 5 bases and J 6 bases, leaving 19 bases between the germline ends. The length of the CDR3 is 15 residues. Germline V gives CDR1 SNHLY, CDR2 FYNNEI. The DNA for the CDR3 is TGTGCCAGCAGTCAAGAAAAACAGGCCAGCCATGGCTACACCTTC. Its protein is CASSQEKQASHGYTF.

The J gene is TRBJ1-3, the V gene TRBV6-5; D remains ambiguous. Germline values: CDR1 MNHEY, CDR2 SVGAGI. The V end was cut by 2 bases, the J end by 4 bases, with 9 bases between. This CDR3 contains 14 residues. The CDR3 nucleotides read TGTGCCAGCAGTTACGCCCTGAGCGGAAACACCATATATTTT. This gives the protein CASSYALSGNTIYF.